The 2 T cell receptor beta chains presented below share a single source sample, sequenced in a study of blood T cell repertoires in COVID-19. Generated by immunoSEQ multiplex PCR, the TCRdb table keeps only in-frame clones and is missing some. In the table there are about 97,000 clones, about nine tenths of which are singletons. The source material was peripheral blood. These TCRs come from a man in his sixties with acute or convalescent COVID-19.

The genes are TRBV2 and TRBJ1-2; D might be TRBD1 (6 bases). The germline gives CDR1 SNHLY, CDR2 FYNNEI. The CDR3 runs to 13 residues. V gave up 7 bases and J gave up 3 bases, with 12 bases separating them. CDR3 residues: CASTRTVYYGYTF. CDR3 coding DNA: TGTGCCAGCACCAGGACAGTCTACTATGGCTACACCTTC.

This chain joins TRBV27 and TRBJ1-4; D gene uncertain. This CDR3 contains 14 residues. Germline values: CDR1 MNHEY, CDR2 SMNVEV (reference sequence). V lost 0 bases and J lost 5, with 7 bases in between. The chain's CDR3 is CASSLSHRNEKLFF. The CDR3 DNA reads TGTGCCAGCAGTTTATCGCACAGAAATGAAAAACTGTTTTTT.